This T cell receptor beta chain came from a study of vaccination effects on CD4 cells after COVID-19. The study, taken as a whole, reports: Long after vaccination, the clones induced by infection and by vaccine shrank markedly in size.

Pools of viral peptides were used by the ViraFEST assay to expand antigen-specific CD4+ T cells ahead of sequencing. Culturing for approximately 10 days preceded CD4+ T cell isolation. Recipients of the vaccine had no prior SARS-CoV-2 infection and negative nucleocapsid antibodies. Cultivation was performed at roughly 2.2 million PBMC per well with about 9.6 IU/ml IL-2 and about 9.6 ug/ml peptides added. This CDR3 is built from 15 residues. The germline V gene encodes CDR1 MNHEY and CDR2 SVGAGI. Deletions cut 7 bases from V and 8 bases from J, with 23 bases between. TCRdb's copy holds only in-frame clones and misses some; the assay was immunoSEQ multiplex PCR. The data show under 55,000 clones, more than 75% seen once. This clone was picked up a small number of times. Its cognate antigen is unknown.

The receptor was isolated from a human donor who received a COVID-19 vaccine. The V call is TRBV6-5, the J call TRBJ1-2; maybe TRBD1 (5 bases). The specimen was CD4+ T cells from PBMCs cultured with HCoV-OC43 spike peptides, collected before COVID-19 vaccination. Documented subset: HCoV-OC43 spike overlapping peptide pool stimulation. The CDR3 spells CASTITGTLNWGYTF. CDR3 bases: TGTGCCAGCACCATCACCGGGACCCTAAACTGGGGCTACACCTTC.